This T cell receptor beta chain was profiled in a study of blood T cells in healthy people across ages. This clonotype was seen more than once but under ten times. Through a sample-barcoded 5' primer and a J-beta primer mix, a second PCR was run for roughly 6 to 11 cycles. Each cDNA molecule was tagged by a template-switch adaptor that had 12 random nucleotides. TCRdb analysed the 5' RACE reads with MiXCR anew, one entry per CDR3 protein. The sample includes 1 million to 1.2 million distinct CDR3 sequences, more than 30% seen only once; the top ten take approximately 14%. The germline V and J ends were trimmed by 2 bases and 1 base, with 11 bases remaining between them. The CDR3 totals 14 residues. Germline CDR1 reads DFQATT; CDR2 reads SNEGSKA (reference sequence).

The chain combines TRBV20-1 with TRBJ1-1; D perhaps matches TRBD1 (6 bases). The receptor comes from a man in his late teens or twenties in good health. Sequencing input: blood. Written as DNA, the CDR3 is TGCAGTGCTAGACCAAAGGGGGGGAACACTGAAGCTTTCTTT. Protein sequence: CSARPKGGNTEAFF.